This TCR beta chain was recorded in a study of control samples from healthy donors and cancer patients. Germline V gene lookup returns CDR1 MNHEY and CDR2 SMNVEV (reference sequence). The CDR3 sequence is 13 residues long. Trimming removed 1 base at V and 7 bases at J, with 8 bases between. Some clones are missing from TCRdb's copy, which holds only in-frame ones; the method was immunoSEQ multiplex PCR. The profile shows some 65,000 clones, around 84% of them singletons. Input material: PBMCs. This clonotype was sampled from a woman aged 45-59 years with lung cancer. The chain uses TRBV27 and TRBJ2-1; D not resolved. CDR3 coding DNA: TGTGCCAGCAGTTTATTGGGGTCAAATGAGCAGTTCTTC. Amino acids: CASSLLGSNEQFF.